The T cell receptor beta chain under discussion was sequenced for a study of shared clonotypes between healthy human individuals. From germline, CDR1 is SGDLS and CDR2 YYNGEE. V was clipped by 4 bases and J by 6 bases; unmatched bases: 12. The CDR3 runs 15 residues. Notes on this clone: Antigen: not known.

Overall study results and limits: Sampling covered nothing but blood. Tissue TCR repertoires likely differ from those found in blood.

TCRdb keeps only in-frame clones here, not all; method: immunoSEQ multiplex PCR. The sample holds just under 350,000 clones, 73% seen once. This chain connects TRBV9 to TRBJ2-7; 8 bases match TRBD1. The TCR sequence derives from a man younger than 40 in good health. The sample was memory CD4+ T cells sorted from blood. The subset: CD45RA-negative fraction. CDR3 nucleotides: TGTGCCAGCAGCCCAATGGGGCAGGGGGCAGGCGAGCAGTACTTC. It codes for CASSPMGQGAGEQYF.